The rows below give T cell receptor beta chains drawn from one sample of a study of vaccination effects on CD4 cells after COVID-19. TCRdb's table, derived via immunoSEQ multiplex PCR, lists solely in-frame clones and lacks some. Among under 55,000 clones listed, around 70% were seen once. No antigen has been identified for these receptors. The sequenced sample was CD4+ T cells from PBMCs cultured without peptide, obtained after COVID-19 vaccination. These receptors were taken from a human donor who received a COVID-19 vaccine. CDR3s include the opening cysteine and the closing phenylalanine or tryptophan. The D gene is left open where the match is weak. Size is omitted from some rows. Given values are once, few, many or a class for expanded clones.

length	D	J	size	V	DNA	CDR3
11	.	TRBJ1-1	.	TRBV27	TGTGCCAGCAGGGATACCATAGAAGCTTTCTTT	CASRDTIEAFF
17	TRBD1	TRBJ1-5	.	TRBV6-6	TGTGCCAGCAGCCGAAATCTCCGGGACAGGGGGGTCCAGCCCCAGCATTTT	CASSRNLRDRGVQPQHF
16	TRBD1	TRBJ2-7	.	TRBV19	TGTGCCAGTAGTTTCTCGGACAGGGGGCGCACCTACGAGCAGTACTTC	CASSFSDRGRTYEQYF
13	.	TRBJ2-5	.	TRBV29-1	TGCAGCGTTCAGGACACGCCGTCAGAGACCCAGTACTTC	CSVQDTPSETQYF
13	.	TRBJ1-2	once	TRBV27	TGTGCCAGCAGTTTATCCTCCAACTATGGCTACACCTTC	CASSLSSNYGYTF
14	.	TRBJ1-5	few	TRBV30	TGTGCCTGGAGCCCACGGACGGCATGGGGGCCCCAGCATTTT	CAWSPRTAWGPQHF
15	TRBD1	TRBJ1-1	.	TRBV6-5	TGTGCCAGCAGGGGACAGGCTCTCATGAACACTGAAGCTTTCTTT	CASRGQALMNTEAFF
16	TRBD1	TRBJ2-2	once	TRBV11-3	TGTGCCAGCAGCTTAGGAGGGACAGCGAACACCGGGGAGCTGTTTTTT	CASSLGGTANTGELFF
17	.	TRBJ1-6	.	TRBV4-1	TGCGCCAGCAGCCAAGATCTAGGGATGGCCTATAATTCACCCCTCCACTTT	CASSQDLGMAYNSPLHF
14	.	TRBJ1-1	.	TRBV19	TGTGCCAGTAGTATAGAGGGCCCCGGGGCTGAAGCTTTCTTT	CASSIEGPGAEAFF
14	.	TRBJ2-7	.	TRBV5-8	TGTGCCAGCAGCTTTCGGGACGGACCCTACGAGCAGTACTTC	CASSFRDGPYEQYF
15	.	TRBJ1-4	.	TRBV18	TGTGCCAGCTCACCACCGGGGAATACTAATGAAAAACTGTTTTTT	CASSPPGNTNEKLFF
14	.	TRBJ2-4	.	TRBV7-9	TGTGCCAGCAGCTTGGGCCTCGGCCCAAACATTCAGTACTTC	CASSLGLGPNIQYF
14	.	TRBJ2-3	.	TRBV7-9	TGTGCCAGCAGCTTAAGGGGAAGCACAGATACGCAGTATTTT	CASSLRGSTDTQYF
12	.	TRBJ1-5	.	TRBV5-8	TGTGCCAGCAGCTTGGTATGGCAGCCCCAGCATTTT	CASSLVWQPQHF
15	.	TRBJ1-6	.	TRBV6-1	TGTGCCAGCAGGGAAGAGGGACTTATTTATTCACCCCTCCACTTT	CASREEGLIYSPLHF
13	.	TRBJ1-2	.	TRBV12-3/TRBV12-4	TGTGCCAGCAGCCGCACAGGAGACTATGGCTACACCTTC	CASSRTGDYGYTF
16	TRBD2	TRBJ2-7	.	TRBV4-1	TGCGCCAGCAGCCAAGATCGGCTAGCGGATGTAGAGGAGCAGTACTTC	CASSQDRLADVEEQYF
13	TRBD2	TRBJ2-7	.	TRBV3-1/TRBV3-2	TGTGCCAGCAGCCAAGTAGGCGGGAGTGAGCAGTACTTC	CASSQVGGSEQYF